This entry describes one TCR beta chain. The sample originates from a study of T cell responses to AZD1222 COVID-19 vaccine. The CDR3 loop spans 16 amino acids. Germline V gene sequence: CDR1 LGHNA, CDR2 YSLEER. The junction had 14 bases not matched to a gene; V was cut back by 2 bases and J by 10 bases. Second-dose intervals near 4 or 12 weeks were combined. The method was immunoSEQ multiplex PCR; TCRdb's version includes in-frame clones alone and lacks a portion of them. The sample lists 130,000 to 150,000 clones; approximately 89% were seen once. The TCR sequence derives from an adult who received the AZD1222 COVID-19 vaccine. The sequencing here drew on peripheral blood, taken 28 days after the second AZD1222 dose. V usage is TRBV4-3 and J usage is TRBJ2-1, with 7 bases fitting TRBD2. The chain's CDR3 is CASSQNIQRELGEQFF. DNA for the CDR3: TGCGCCAGCAGCCAAAATATCCAGCGGGAACTCGGAGAGCAGTTCTTC.